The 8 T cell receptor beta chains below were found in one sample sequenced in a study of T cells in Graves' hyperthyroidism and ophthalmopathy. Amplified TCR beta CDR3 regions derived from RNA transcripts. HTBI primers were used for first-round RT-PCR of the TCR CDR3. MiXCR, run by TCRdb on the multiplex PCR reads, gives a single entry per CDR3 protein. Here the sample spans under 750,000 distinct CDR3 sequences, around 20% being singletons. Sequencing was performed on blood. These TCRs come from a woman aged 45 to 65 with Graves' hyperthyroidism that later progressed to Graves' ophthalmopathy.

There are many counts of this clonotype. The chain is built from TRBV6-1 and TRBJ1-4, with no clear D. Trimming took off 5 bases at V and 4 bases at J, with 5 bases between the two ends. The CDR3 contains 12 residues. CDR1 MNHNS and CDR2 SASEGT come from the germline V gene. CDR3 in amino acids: CASSSYNEKLFF. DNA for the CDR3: TGTGCCAGCAGTTCTTATAATGAAAAACTGTTTTTT.

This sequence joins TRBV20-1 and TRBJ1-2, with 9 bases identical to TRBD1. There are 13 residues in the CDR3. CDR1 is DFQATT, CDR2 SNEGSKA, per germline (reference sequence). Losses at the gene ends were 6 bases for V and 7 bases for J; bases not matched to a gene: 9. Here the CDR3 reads CSATGQGGLGYTF. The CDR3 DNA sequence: TGCAGTGCCACGGGACAGGGTGGTCTTGGCTACACCTTC.

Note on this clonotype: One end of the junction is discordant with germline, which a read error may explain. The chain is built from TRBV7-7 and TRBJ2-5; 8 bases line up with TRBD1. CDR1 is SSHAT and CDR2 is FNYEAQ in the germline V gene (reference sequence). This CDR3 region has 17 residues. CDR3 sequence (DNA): TGTGCTAGCAGCGTGGGGGCAGGGGGCAACCCACAAGAGACCCAGTACTTC. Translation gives CASSVGAGGNPQETQYF.

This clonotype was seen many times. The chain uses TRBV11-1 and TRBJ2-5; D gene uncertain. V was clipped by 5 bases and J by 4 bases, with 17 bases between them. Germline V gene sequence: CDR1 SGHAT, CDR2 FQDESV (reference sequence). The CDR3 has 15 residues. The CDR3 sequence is CASSTSADITETQYF. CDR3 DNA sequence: TGTGCCAGCAGCACAAGCGCAGACATTACAGAGACCCAGTACTTC.

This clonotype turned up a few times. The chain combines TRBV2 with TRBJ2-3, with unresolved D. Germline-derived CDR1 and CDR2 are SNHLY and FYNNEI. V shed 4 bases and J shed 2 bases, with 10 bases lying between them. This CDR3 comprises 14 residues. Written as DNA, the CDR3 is TGTGCCAGCAGTGCTCTCCCTTACACAGATACGCAGTATTTT. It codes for CASSALPYTDTQYF.

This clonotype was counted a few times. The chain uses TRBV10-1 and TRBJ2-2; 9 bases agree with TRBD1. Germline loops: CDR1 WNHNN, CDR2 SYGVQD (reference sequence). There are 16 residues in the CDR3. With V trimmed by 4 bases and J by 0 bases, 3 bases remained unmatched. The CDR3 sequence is CASSGGTGTNTGELFF. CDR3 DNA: TGCGCCAGCAGTGGGGGGACAGGGACGAACACCGGGGAGCTGTTTTTT.

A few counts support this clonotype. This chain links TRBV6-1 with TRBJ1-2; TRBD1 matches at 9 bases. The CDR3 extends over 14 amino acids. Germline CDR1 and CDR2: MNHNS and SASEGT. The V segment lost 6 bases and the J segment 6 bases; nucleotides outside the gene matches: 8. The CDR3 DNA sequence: TGTGCCAGCAGACAAAGGGGACAGGGCCATGGCTACACCTTC. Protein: CASRQRGQGHGYTF.

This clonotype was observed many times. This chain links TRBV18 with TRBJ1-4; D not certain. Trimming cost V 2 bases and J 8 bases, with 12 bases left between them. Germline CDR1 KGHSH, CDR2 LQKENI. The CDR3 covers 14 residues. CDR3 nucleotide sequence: TGTGCCAGCTCACCAGCGGAAACCCACGAAAAACTGTTTTTT. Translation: CASSPAETHEKLFF.